This T cell receptor beta chain was sequenced for a study of blood T cell repertoires in COVID-19 (dated by TCRdb to 2020 to 2022). About the study as a whole: Samples covering the acute and convalescent phases of COVID-19 were provided by collaborators in the United States, Italy and Spain. The prospective study material was composed of cDNA or gDNA derived from T cells, B-cell-depleted T cells, or PBMCs. Where available, HLA class I and class II types were obtained from metadata supplied by the sample provider rather than from assay-based typing. The repertoires were released in a freely available public database intended as a resource for research on the immune response to SARS-CoV-2. Deeply sampled blood TCRbeta repertoires from subjects exposed to, actively infected with, or recovered from COVID-19 were included in the dataset. Samples were obtained from the ongoing ImmuneRACE study (first 160 participants) and from about 1,300 subjects provided by 6 global collaborators. The sample metadata nearly always contained a de-identified subject ID, COVID-19 status, age in years and sex. The paper's findings and limits, for the study overall: Clinical and demographic metadata were provided uncurated, with the amount varying by source and participant.

TCRbeta CDR3 regions were amplified from genomic DNA using the immunoSEQ Assay, a bias-controlled multiplex PCR. The published analysis was carried out like this. The number of nucleated cells in each sample was estimated from the amplification of reference gene primers within the assay. Sequence reads were collapsed and filtered to measure the absolute abundance of every unique TCRbeta CDR3 rearrangement. For each sample, productive Simpson clonality was calculated as the square root of Simpson's diversity index across productive rearrangements. TCRdb holds this immuneACCESS table with in-frame rearrangements only. Some clones are missing; in checked studies, unresolved V genes explain under half, and the rest has no known cause. The DNA was the basis for D and trimming; V, J and clone size are from that table. This sample is represented by about 170,000 clones; approximately 90% of them were singletons. In total, the top ten clones hold over 3.5% of the sample.

A word on this clone: No antigen is known for it. Base qualities are not provided; no much larger clone lies one nucleotide away.

Each collaborating institution followed its own protocols to collect whole blood in K2EDTA tubes. For TCRbeta analysis, collaborators shipped samples in one of three forms: frozen whole blood, isolated PBMCs, or DNA extracted from either of those sample types. This TCR came from a man aged 18 to 29 with active or convalescent COVID-19. Source material: peripheral blood.

At the DNA level, the sequence is TGTGCCAGCAGCTTAGTCGGTCGAGGGCGAGGAGCCCGTGGCTACACCTTC. Its amino acids are CASSLVGRGRGARGYTF. The chain is made from TRBV11-2 and TRBJ1-2, with the D segment identity uncertain. The germline ends are 22 bases apart after V is trimmed by 1 base and J by 7 bases. The germline V gene gives CDR1 as SGHAT and CDR2 as FQNNGV. The CDR3 sequence holds 17 residues, the cysteine and phenylalanine included. Of all the DNA, just the CDR3 is kept, 51 bases in frame from base 1.